Listed here is a single TCR beta chain. The antigen remains unidentified. Profiled with immunoSEQ multiplex PCR; TCRdb holds only in-frame clones, not every one. This table has some 73,000 clones, around 93% appearing once. This entry belongs to a study of siplizumab effects on memory and regulatory T cells. General study findings and limits: Siplizumab produced a significant reduction in alloreactive sequences that were traceable to unstimulated CD4+ memory cells.

This CDR3 region has 15 residues. V lost 0 bases and J 2 bases, leaving 8 bases between the germline ends. Germline CDR1 SGHAT, CDR2 FQNNGV. Sample: CD8+ T cells sorted from blood. The rearrangement links TRBV11-2 to TRBJ1-3; D is possibly TRBD1 (6 bases). The receptor was isolated from a human donor in good health. The CDR3 loop is CASSLDPGAGNTIYF. The CDR3 DNA is TGTGCCAGCAGCTTAGACCCAGGGGCTGGAAACACCATATATTTT.